These 12 T cell receptor beta chains were sequenced from one sample in a study of cytomegalovirus exposure and HLA in healthy donors. Primers for the PCR totalled 60 Vbeta and 13 Jbeta. TCRdb's table, derived via immunoSEQ multiplex PCR, lists solely in-frame clones and lacks some. The sample lists around 90,000 clones, roughly 60% occurring once. What was sequenced was PBMCs. These receptors all come from a human donor in good health.

This clone showed up just a few times. This chain uses TRBV4-3 with TRBJ1-3, with unresolved D. CDR3 size: 13 residues. From germline, CDR1 is LGHNA and CDR2 YSLEER. V gave up 3 bases and J gave up 4 bases, with 7 bases separating them. CDR3 sequence reads: CASSQYLGNTIYF. In DNA form, the CDR3 reads TGCGCCAGCAGCCAGTATTTGGGAAACACCATATATTTT.

The chain has TRBV5-6 and TRBJ1-2; D not resolved. CDR3 size: 15 residues. The germline V gene has CDR1 SGHDT and CDR2 YYEEEE. Deletions cut 0 bases from V and 4 bases from J, with 13 bases between. CDR3 bases: TGTGCCAGCAGCTTGGTGGTCAGGTTCGCCTATGGCTACACCTTC. This sequence encodes CASSLVVRFAYGYTF.

CDR3 nucleotide sequence: TGTGCCAGCAGTTACTCAGGACAGGGCAGGAGGCCCCAGCATTTT. Protein sequence: CASSYSGQGRRPQHF. The gene calls are TRBV6-5 and TRBJ1-5; 8 bases agree with TRBD1. V shed 0 bases and J 9 bases; nucleotides not matched to a gene: 7. Germline CDR1 is MNHEY and CDR2 is SVGAGI. This CDR3 is 15 amino acids long.

The chain links TRBV7-9 to TRBJ1-2; no clear D. Germline assignment: CDR1 SEHNR and CDR2 FQNEAQ (reference sequence). With 4 bases removed from V and 5 bases from J, the gap between germline ends came to 11 bases. The CDR3 consists of 13 residues. The CDR3 is CASSSPRPYGYTF. CDR3 coding DNA: TGTGCCAGCAGCTCTCCGAGGCCGTATGGCTACACCTTC.

This clone has only a few counts. This chain uses TRBV7-2 with TRBJ2-5; 11 bases align to TRBD1. This CDR3 has 14 amino acids. Germline V CDR1 and CDR2: SGHTA, FQGNSA. V shed 3 bases, J shed 4 bases, and the junction held 1 base outside the gene matches. CDR3 loop: CASSLDRGRETQYF. CDR3 DNA: TGTGCCAGCAGCTTGGACAGGGGGCGAGAGACCCAGTACTTC.

The chain carries TRBV7-6 and TRBJ2-5; a possible D gene is TRBD1 (6 bases). The CDR3 sequence is 14 residues long. V shed 2 bases and J shed 0 bases, with 7 bases lying between them. Germline CDR1 reads SGHVS; CDR2 reads FNYEAQ. CDR3 sequence: CASSLRGYQETQYF. The CDR3 nucleotides are TGTGCCAGCAGCTTAAGGGGGTACCAAGAGACCCAGTACTTC.

V and J are TRBV9 and TRBJ2-3; tentative D call: TRBD2 (7 bases). V lost 0 bases to trimming and J lost 3 bases, with 20 bases between them. The CDR3 is 18 amino acids. Per germline, CDR1 SGDLS and CDR2 YYNGEE. The CDR3 DNA reads as TGTGCCAGCAGCGTAGGAGCTGGGGGGGCCTTGAGGACAGATACGCAGTATTTT. Protein product: CASSVGAGGALRTDTQYF.

The gene calls are TRBV4-3 and TRBJ1-1; D is unresolved. V was cut by 6 bases and J by 1 base, with 9 bases left in between. This CDR3 contains 13 residues. Germline V gene sequence: CDR1 LGHNA, CDR2 YSLEER. The CDR3 nucleotides read TGCGCCAGCAGTCGCGCCTGGAACACTGAAGCTTTCTTT. This translates into CASSRAWNTEAFF.

The chain carries TRBV19 and TRBJ2-7, with TRBD1 matching 10 bases. Germline trimming cut 3 bases from V and 5 bases from J; bases unmatched to any gene: 19. CDR3 length: 19 amino acids. Germline CDR1 is LNHDA and CDR2 is SQIVND (reference sequence). The CDR3 loop is CASSMKGQGLSLHLHEQYF. CDR3 DNA sequence: TGTGCCAGTAGTATGAAGGGACAGGGGCTCTCTCTTCACCTCCACGAGCAGTACTTC.

The chain recombines TRBV19 with TRBJ1-2; 7 bases agree with TRBD1. Germline-derived CDR1 and CDR2 are LNHDA and SQIVND (reference sequence). This CDR3 contains 15 residues. The junction had 10 bases not matched to a gene; V was cut back by 6 bases and J by 3 bases. In DNA form, the CDR3 reads TGTGCCAGTAGGTTAGGAGGGGGCGCGGACTATGGCTACACCTTC. Encoded protein: CASRLGGGADYGYTF.

In this sample, this clone is medium-sized. This chain uses TRBV10-3 with TRBJ1-1; D is ambiguous. This CDR3 is 14 amino acids long. Germline CDR1 reads ENHRY; CDR2 reads SYGVKD. The V end was cut by 4 bases, the J end by 3 bases, with 12 bases between. The DNA of the CDR3 is TGTGCCATCAGTGCCATAGAAAGATACACTGAAGCTTTCTTT. This gives the protein CAISAIERYTEAFF.

Remarks on this clone: The sample holds other DNA sequences that translate to the same CDR3. CDR3 nucleotides: TGTGCCAGCAGCGTAGTTGGCAGCTCTGGGGCCAACGTCCTGACTTTC. It yields the protein CASSVVGSSGANVLTF. The chain employs TRBV9 and TRBJ2-6; D is undetermined. V lost 0 bases and J lost 0, with 7 bases in between. Germline assignment: CDR1 SGDLS and CDR2 YYNGEE. This CDR3 spans 16 amino acids.